Presented here are 15 T cell receptor beta chains from one specimen sequenced in a study of T cell responses to AZD1222 COVID-19 vaccine. Profiling relied on immunoSEQ multiplex PCR, and the TCRdb table lists in-frame clones only, not all of them. Of roughly 140,000 clones listed, just over 90% were seen once; the top ten hold about 5%. This material consisted of peripheral blood, taken on day 0 of AZD1222 vaccination. The receptors were sampled from an adult in good health.

CDR3 nucleotide sequence: TGCGCCAGCAGGGGATCGGGTGTAGGGACAGGCGCCTCCTACAATGAGCAGTTCTTC. It codes for CASRGSGVGTGASYNEQFF. The rearrangement uses TRBV4-1 and TRBJ2-1, with TRBD1 matching over 8 bases. The ends lost 6 bases at V and 0 bases at J; junction bases unmatched: 16. In germline, CDR1 is MGHRA, CDR2 YSYEKL. The CDR3 covers 19 residues.

The CDR3 is CASRAGVHNEQFF. In nucleotides, the CDR3 is TGTGCCAGCAGGGCGGGGGTACACAATGAGCAGTTCTTC. V gene TRBV5-6 combines with J gene TRBJ2-1; 7 bases map to TRBD2. CDR1 is SGHDT, CDR2 YYEEEE, per germline. Losses at the gene ends were 5 bases for V and 5 bases for J; bases not matched to a gene: 4. This CDR3 is 13 amino acids long.

V gene TRBV5-1 combines with J gene TRBJ1-2; D is ambiguous. CDR3 length: 13 residues. Germline values: CDR1 SGHRS, CDR2 YFSETQ. The V gene lost 3 bases and the J gene lost 8 bases, with 14 bases spanning the gap. As DNA, the CDR3 is TGCGCCAGCAGCTCAGATCAAAAGCGGGGCTACACCTTC. Protein product: CASSSDQKRGYTF.

This chain joins TRBV18 and TRBJ2-7; D remains unclear. The CDR3 sequence is 15 residues long. Trimming stripped 2 bases from V and 0 bases from J, with 11 bases between. Germline V lookup: CDR1 KGHSH, CDR2 LQKENI. The CDR3 reads CASSPFGESSYEQYF. The CDR3 DNA is TGTGCCAGCTCACCATTCGGAGAGAGCTCCTACGAGCAGTACTTC.

This rearrangement joins TRBV15 to TRBJ1-1; D is ambiguous. The length of the CDR3 is 13 residues. V was shortened by 0 bases and J by 3 bases, with 5 bases between the two germline ends. Germline V gives CDR1 LNHNV, CDR2 YYDKDF (reference sequence). The CDR3 spells CATSRDDYTEAFF. As DNA, the CDR3 is TGTGCCACCAGCAGAGACGACTACACTGAAGCTTTCTTT.

The rearrangement uses TRBV5-8 and TRBJ2-7, with a tentative D call TRBD2 (6 bases). V was clipped by 4 bases and J by 3 bases, with 14 bases between them. CDR1 is SGHTS and CDR2 is YDEGEE in the germline V gene. The CDR3 runs to 14 residues. CDR3 in amino acids: CASSAGTGVYEQYF. The CDR3 DNA reads as TGTGCCAGCAGCGCCGGGACGGGGGTCTACGAGCAGTACTTC.

V usage is TRBV19 and J usage is TRBJ2-7; 13 bases agree with TRBD2. The V segment lost 5 bases and the J segment 5 bases; nucleotides outside the gene matches: 6. Germline values: CDR1 LNHDA, CDR2 SQIVND (reference sequence). The CDR3 consists of 15 residues. CDR3 DNA: TGTGCCAGTAGTCTGGGACTAGCGGGGATCGACGAGCAGTACTTC. Translating it yields CASSLGLAGIDEQYF.

V is TRBV29-1 and J is TRBJ2-7, with 8 bases lining up with TRBD2. The germline CDR1 and CDR2 sequences are SQVTM and ANQGSEA. Trimming took 5 bases from V and 2 from J; bases not matched to a gene: 11. The CDR3 is made up of 15 amino acids. This CDR3 reads CSVFNQRETTYEQYF. CDR3 sequence (DNA): TGCAGCGTTTTCAACCAGCGGGAGACCACCTACGAGCAGTACTTC.

The gene calls are TRBV4-3 and TRBJ1-2; D uncertain. The germline V gene has CDR1 LGHNA and CDR2 YSLEER. The V and J ends lost 0 bases and 4 bases respectively, with 21 bases between them. There are 18 residues in the CDR3. For the CDR3, the DNA is TGCGCCAGCAGCCAAGATTGGGCGGACGTGGGAGGCGTCTATGGCTACACCTTC. This translates into CASSQDWADVGGVYGYTF.

The gene calls are TRBV15 and TRBJ2-5, with D perhaps matching TRBD1 or TRBD2 (5 bases each). V was clipped by 2 bases and J by 7 bases, with 17 bases between them. The CDR3 spans 15 residues. Germline V lookup: CDR1 LNHNV, CDR2 YYDKDF (reference sequence). CDR3 sequence (DNA): TGTGCCACCAGCAGAAATAGGGAGCCTGGGGGGACCCAGTACTTC. It translates to CATSRNREPGGTQYF.

The chain is built from TRBV5-4 and TRBJ2-2; 8 bases are a match to TRBD2. Germline V lookup: CDR1 SGHNT, CDR2 YYREEE (reference sequence). The CDR3 has 16 residues. V lost 4 bases, J lost 7 bases, and 12 bases stayed unmatched. The CDR3 nucleotides are TGTGCCAGCAGCCCGGGGGCTAGCGGGTCCTACGGGGAGCTGTTTTTT. It translates to CASSPGASGSYGELFF. Looking up the rest from reference TRBV5-4 and TRBJ2-2 gives the full variable domain: ETGVTQSPTHLIKTRGQQVTLRCSSQSGHNTVSWYQQALGQGPQFIFQYYREEENGRGNFPPRFSGLQFPNYSSELNVNALELDDSALYLCASSPGASGSYGELFFGEGSRLTVL.

The rearrangement links TRBV4-2 to TRBJ2-7; TRBD1 matches at 8 bases. This CDR3 spans 15 amino acids. Germline CDR1 reads LGHNA; CDR2 reads YNFKEQ. The V and J ends lost 0 bases and 4 bases, in that order; junction bases with no gene match: 5. The CDR3 here is CASSQEDRDRYEQYF. CDR3 DNA sequence: TGTGCCAGCAGCCAAGAGGACAGGGATCGGTACGAGCAGTACTTC.

The chain recombines TRBV12-3 or TRBV12-4 with TRBJ2-7, with D tentatively TRBD1 (6 bases). V lost 5 bases and J lost 6, with 14 bases in between. The CDR3 runs to 13 residues. The CDR3 DNA reads TGTGCCAGCAGTCGAGACAGGTCAACCGAGCAGTACTTC. Translated, it gives CASSRDRSTEQYF.

Written as DNA, the CDR3 is TGTGCCATCAGTGCGAGTTCCCTCGGAGAAGCTTTCTTT. Translation gives CAISASSLGEAFF. The chain has TRBV10-3 and TRBJ1-1; no firm D call. The CDR3 totals 13 residues. Trimming cost V 4 bases and J 8 bases, with 14 bases left between them. The germline V gene encodes CDR1 ENHRY and CDR2 SYGVKD.

The rearrangement uses TRBV5-1 and TRBJ2-2; 12 nucleotides match TRBD2. The V segment lost 4 bases and the J segment 7 bases; nucleotides outside the gene matches: 14. The CDR3 consists of 18 residues. CDR1 and CDR2 from the germline V gene are SGHRS and YFSETQ. CDR3 nucleotides: TGCGCCAGCAGCCCAACGGCTAGCGGGGGGGCGTCGATCGGGGAGCTGTTTTTT. Translating it yields CASSPTASGGASIGELFF.